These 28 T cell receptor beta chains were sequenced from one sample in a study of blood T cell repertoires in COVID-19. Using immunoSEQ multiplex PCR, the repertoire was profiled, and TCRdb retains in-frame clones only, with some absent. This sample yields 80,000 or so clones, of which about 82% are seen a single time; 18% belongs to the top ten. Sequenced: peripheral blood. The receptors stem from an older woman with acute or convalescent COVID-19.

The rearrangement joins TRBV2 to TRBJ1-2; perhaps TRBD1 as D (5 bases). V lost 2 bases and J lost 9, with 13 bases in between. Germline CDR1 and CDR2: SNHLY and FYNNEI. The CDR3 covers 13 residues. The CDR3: CASSERGGFRYTF. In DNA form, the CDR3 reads TGTGCCAGCAGTGAACGCGGGGGATTTCGCTACACCTTC. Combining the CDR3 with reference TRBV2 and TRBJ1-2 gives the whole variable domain EPEVTQTPSHQVTQMGQEVILRCVPISNHLYFYWYRQILGQKVEFLVSFYNNEISEKSEIFDDQFSVERPDGSNFTLKIRSTKLEDSAMYFCASSERGGFRYTFGSGTRLTVV.

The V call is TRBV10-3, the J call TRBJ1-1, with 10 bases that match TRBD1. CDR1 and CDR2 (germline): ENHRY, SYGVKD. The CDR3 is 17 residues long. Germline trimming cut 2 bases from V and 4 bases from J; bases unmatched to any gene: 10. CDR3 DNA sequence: TGTGCCATCAGTGAGCCGCCGGGACAGGGGATTGCCACTGAAGCTTTCTTT. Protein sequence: CAISEPPGQGIATEAFF.

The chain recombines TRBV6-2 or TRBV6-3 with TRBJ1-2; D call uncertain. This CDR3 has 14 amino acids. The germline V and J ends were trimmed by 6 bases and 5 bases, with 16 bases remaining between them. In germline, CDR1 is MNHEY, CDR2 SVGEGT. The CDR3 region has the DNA TGTGCCAGCAGCCTAAGGACCCGAGGGTATGGCTACACCTTC. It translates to CASSLRTRGYGYTF.

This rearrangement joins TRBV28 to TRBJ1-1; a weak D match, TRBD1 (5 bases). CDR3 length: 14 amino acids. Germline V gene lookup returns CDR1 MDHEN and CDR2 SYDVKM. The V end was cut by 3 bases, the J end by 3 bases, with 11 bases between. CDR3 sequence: CASSLGGLYTEAFF. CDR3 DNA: TGTGCCAGCAGTTTGGGGGGTCTATACACTGAAGCTTTCTTT.

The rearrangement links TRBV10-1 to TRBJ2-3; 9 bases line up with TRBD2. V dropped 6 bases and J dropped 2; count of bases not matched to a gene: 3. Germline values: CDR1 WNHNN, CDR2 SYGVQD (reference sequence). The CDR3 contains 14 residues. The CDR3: CASRAGGSTDTQYF. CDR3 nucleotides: TGCGCCAGCAGAGCGGGGGGCTCCACAGATACGCAGTATTTT.

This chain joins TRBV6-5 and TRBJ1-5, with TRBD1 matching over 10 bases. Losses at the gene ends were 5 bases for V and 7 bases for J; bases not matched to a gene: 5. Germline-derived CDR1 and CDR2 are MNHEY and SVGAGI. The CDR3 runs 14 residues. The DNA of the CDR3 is TGTGCCAGCAGTCGACAGGGGGCCGGGCAGCCCCAGCATTTT. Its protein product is CASSRQGAGQPQHF.

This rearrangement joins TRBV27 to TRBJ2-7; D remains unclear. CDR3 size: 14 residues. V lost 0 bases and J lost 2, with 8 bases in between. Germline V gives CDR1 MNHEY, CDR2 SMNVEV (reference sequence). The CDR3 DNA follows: TGTGCCAGCAGTTTATCGCCAGGTACCTACGAGCAGTACTTC. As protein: CASSLSPGTYEQYF.

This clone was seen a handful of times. CDR3 nucleotide sequence: TGTGCCAGCACCTCGACCAGGGCTTCGAATACGCAGTATTTT. Its translation: CASTSTRASNTQYF. This sequence joins TRBV7-2 and TRBJ2-3, with D possibly matching TRBD1 (5 bases). This CDR3 has 14 amino acids. Germline assignment: CDR1 SGHTA and CDR2 FQGNSA. Trimming removed 7 bases at V and 7 bases at J, with 18 bases between. The full variable domain, in which reference TRBV7-2 and TRBJ2-3 provide the parts outside the CDR3, is GAGVSQSPSNKVTEKGKDVELRCDPISGHTALYWYRQSLGQGLEFLIYFQGNSAPDKSGLPSDRFSAERTGGSVSTLTIQRTQQEDSAVYLCASTSTRASNTQYFGPGTRLTVL.

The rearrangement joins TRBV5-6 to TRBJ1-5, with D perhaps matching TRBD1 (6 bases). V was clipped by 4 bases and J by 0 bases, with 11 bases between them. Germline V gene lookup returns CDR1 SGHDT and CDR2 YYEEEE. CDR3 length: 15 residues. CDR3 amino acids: CASSPNRDSNQPQHF. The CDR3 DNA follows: TGTGCCAGCAGCCCGAACAGGGATAGCAATCAGCCCCAGCATTTT.

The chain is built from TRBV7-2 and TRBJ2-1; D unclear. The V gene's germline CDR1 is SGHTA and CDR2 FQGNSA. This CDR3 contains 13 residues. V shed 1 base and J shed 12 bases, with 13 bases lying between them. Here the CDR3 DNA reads TGTGCCAGCAGCTTAGAGACCCAGGCTGGGCAGTTCTTC. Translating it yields CASSLETQAGQFF.

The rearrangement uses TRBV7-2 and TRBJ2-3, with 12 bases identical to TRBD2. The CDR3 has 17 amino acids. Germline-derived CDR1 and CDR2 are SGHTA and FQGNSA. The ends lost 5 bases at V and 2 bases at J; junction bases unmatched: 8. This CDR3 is CASSLRTSGVFTDTQYF. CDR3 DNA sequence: TGTGCCAGCAGCCTAAGGACTAGCGGGGTCTTCACAGATACGCAGTATTTT. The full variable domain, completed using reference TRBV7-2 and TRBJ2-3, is GAGVSQSPSNKVTEKGKDVELRCDPISGHTALYWYRQSLGQGLEFLIYFQGNSAPDKSGLPSDRFSAERTGGSVSTLTIQRTQQEDSAVYLCASSLRTSGVFTDTQYFGPGTRLTVL.

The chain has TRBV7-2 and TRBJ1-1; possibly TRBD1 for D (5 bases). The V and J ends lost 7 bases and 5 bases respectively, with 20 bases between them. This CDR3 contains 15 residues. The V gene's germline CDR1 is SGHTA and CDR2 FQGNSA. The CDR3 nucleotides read TGTGCCAGCACCTCCCGTGGGGGGGGTGGAACTGAAGCTTTCTTT. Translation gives CASTSRGGGGTEAFF.

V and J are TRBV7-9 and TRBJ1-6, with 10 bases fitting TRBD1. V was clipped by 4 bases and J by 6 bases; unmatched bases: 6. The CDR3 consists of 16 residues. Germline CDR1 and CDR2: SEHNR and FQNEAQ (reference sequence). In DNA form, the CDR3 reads TGTGCCAGCAGCTCGAAGACAGGGGGCTCTAATTCACCCCTCCACTTT. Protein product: CASSSKTGGSNSPLHF.

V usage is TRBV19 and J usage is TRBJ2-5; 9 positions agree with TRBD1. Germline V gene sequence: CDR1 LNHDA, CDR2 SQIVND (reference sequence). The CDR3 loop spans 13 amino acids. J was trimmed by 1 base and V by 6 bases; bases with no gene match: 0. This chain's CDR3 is CASRDRGQETQYF. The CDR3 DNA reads TGTGCCAGTAGGGACAGGGGCCAAGAGACCCAGTACTTC.

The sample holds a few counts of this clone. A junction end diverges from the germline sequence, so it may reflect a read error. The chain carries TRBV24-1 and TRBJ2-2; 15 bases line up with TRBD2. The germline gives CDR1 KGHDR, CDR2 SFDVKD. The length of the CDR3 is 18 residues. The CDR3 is CATRDSGLAGGLTGELFF. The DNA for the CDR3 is TGTGCCACCAGAGATTCGGGACTAGCGGGGGGTTTGACCGGGGAGCTGTTTTTT.

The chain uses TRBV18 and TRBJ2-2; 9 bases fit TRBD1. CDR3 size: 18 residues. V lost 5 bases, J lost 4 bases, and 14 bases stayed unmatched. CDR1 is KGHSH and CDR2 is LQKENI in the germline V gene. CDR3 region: CASSDTGTGSPSTGELFF. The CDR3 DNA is TGTGCCAGCTCAGATACCGGGACAGGGTCTCCTAGCACCGGGGAGCTGTTTTTT.

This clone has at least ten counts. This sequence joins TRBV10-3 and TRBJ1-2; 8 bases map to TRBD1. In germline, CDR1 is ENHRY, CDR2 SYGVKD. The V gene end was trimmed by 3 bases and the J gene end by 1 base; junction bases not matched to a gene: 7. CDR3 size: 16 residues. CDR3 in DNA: TGTGCCATCAGTGACCCCGGACAGGGAATTAACTATGGCTACACCTTC. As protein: CAISDPGQGINYGYTF.

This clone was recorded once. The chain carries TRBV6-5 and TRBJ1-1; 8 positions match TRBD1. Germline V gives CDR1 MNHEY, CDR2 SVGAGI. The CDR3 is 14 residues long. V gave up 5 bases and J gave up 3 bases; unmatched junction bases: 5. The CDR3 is CASSTTGVDTEAFF. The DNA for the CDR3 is TGTGCCAGCAGTACGACAGGGGTCGACACTGAAGCTTTCTTT.

The chain's CDR3 is CASSLADGNYGYTF. The CDR3 DNA reads as TGTGCCAGCTCATTAGCCGACGGAAACTATGGCTACACCTTC. The chain employs TRBV18 and TRBJ1-2, with unresolved D. The length of the CDR3 is 14 residues. Germline V gene data show CDR1 as KGHSH and CDR2 as LQKENI. V lost 5 bases and J lost 2, with 12 bases in between.

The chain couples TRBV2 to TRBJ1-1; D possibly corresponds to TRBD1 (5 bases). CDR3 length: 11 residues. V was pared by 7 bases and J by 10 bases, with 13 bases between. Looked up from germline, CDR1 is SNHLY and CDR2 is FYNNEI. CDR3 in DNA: TGTGCCAGCACTTCTCAGGGTGGAGCTTTCTTT. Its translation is CASTSQGGAFF.

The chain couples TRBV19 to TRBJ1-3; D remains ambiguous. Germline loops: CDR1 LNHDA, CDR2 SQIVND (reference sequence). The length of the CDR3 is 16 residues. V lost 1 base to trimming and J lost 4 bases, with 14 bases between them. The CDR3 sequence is CASSIGRRSGGNTIYF. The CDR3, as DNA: TGTGCCAGTAGTATAGGAAGACGGAGTGGGGGAAACACCATATATTTT.

The CDR3 reads CASRHRGGTEAFF. CDR3 nucleotides: TGTGCCAGTAGACACAGGGGCGGGACTGAAGCTTTCTTT. V and J are TRBV19 and TRBJ1-1; 7 nucleotides agree with TRBD1. V was pared by 6 bases and J by 5 bases, with 6 bases of the junction left unmatched. The CDR3 consists of 13 residues. The germline V gene has CDR1 LNHDA and CDR2 SQIVND (reference sequence).

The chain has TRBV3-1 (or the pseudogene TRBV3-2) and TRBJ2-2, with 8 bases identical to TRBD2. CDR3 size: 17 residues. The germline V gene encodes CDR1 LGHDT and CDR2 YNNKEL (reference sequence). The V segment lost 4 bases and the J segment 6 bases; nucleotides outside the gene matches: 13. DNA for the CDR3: TGTGCCAGCAGCCCGCCGCGTATAGCGGGGTTCTCCGGGGAGCTGTTTTTT. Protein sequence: CASSPPRIAGFSGELFF.

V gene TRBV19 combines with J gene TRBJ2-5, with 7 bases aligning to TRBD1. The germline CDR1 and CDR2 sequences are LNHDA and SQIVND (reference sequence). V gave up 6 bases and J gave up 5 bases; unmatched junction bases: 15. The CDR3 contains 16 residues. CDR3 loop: CASRGTGASFGETQYF. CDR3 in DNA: TGTGCCAGTAGGGGAACAGGGGCCTCTTTCGGGGAGACCCAGTACTTC.

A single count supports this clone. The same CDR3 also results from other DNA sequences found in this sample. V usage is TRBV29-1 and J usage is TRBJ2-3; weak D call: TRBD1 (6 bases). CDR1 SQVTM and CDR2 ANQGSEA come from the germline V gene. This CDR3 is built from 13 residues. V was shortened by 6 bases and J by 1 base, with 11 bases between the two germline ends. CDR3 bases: TGCAGCGTCGCACCAGGGGGCACAGATACGCAGTATTTT. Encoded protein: CSVAPGGTDTQYF.

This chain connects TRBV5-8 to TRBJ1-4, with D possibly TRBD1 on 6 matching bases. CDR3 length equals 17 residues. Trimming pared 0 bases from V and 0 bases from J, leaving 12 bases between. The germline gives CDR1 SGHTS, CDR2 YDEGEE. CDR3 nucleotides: TGTGCCAGCAGCTTGGTCAGGGGTCAGGCAACTAATGAAAAACTGTTTTTT. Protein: CASSLVRGQATNEKLFF.

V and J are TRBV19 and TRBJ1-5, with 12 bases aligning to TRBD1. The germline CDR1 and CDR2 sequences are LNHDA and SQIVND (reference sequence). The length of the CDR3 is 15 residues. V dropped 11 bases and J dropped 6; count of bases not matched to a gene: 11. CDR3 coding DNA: TGTGCCTCCGGGGGCGGGACAGGGGGCACTCAGCCCCAGCATTTT. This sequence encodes CASGGGTGGTQPQHF.

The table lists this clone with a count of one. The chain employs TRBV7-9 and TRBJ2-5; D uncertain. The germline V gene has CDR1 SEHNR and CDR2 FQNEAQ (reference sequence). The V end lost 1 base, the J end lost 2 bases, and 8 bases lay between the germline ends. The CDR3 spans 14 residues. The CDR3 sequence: CASSLGQIQETQYF. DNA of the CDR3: TGTGCCAGCAGCTTAGGGCAGATTCAAGAGACCCAGTACTTC.